The TCR beta chain under discussion was sequenced for a study of blood T cell repertoires in COVID-19. Study-level information: The samples span acute and convalescent COVID-19 from the United States, Italy and Spain.

Looked up from germline, CDR1 is SGHKS and CDR2 is YYEKEE (reference sequence). The CDR3 runs to 15 residues. The trim removed 4 bases at V and 5 bases at J, leaving 4 bases unmatched. The repertoire was sequenced with immunoSEQ multiplex PCR; TCRdb's copy has only in-frame clones and lacks some. The sample has 300,000 to 450,000 clones, roughly nine tenths seen once. Sequenced material: peripheral blood. The receptor's source is a woman aged 60-75 years with COVID-19, enrolled during active disease. This chain joins TRBV5-5 and TRBJ2-3, with 13 bases aligning to TRBD2. CDR3 sequence reads: CASSTRTSGGDTQYF. For the CDR3, the DNA is TGTGCCAGCAGCACCCGGACTAGCGGGGGAGATACGCAGTATTTT. Complete variable domain (other parts from reference TRBV5-5 and TRBJ2-3): DAGVTQSPTHLIKTRGQQVTLRCSPISGHKSVSWYQQVLGQGPQFIFQYYEKEERGRGNFPDRFSARQFPNYSSELNVNALLLGDSALYLCASSTRTSGGDTQYFGPGTRLTVL.